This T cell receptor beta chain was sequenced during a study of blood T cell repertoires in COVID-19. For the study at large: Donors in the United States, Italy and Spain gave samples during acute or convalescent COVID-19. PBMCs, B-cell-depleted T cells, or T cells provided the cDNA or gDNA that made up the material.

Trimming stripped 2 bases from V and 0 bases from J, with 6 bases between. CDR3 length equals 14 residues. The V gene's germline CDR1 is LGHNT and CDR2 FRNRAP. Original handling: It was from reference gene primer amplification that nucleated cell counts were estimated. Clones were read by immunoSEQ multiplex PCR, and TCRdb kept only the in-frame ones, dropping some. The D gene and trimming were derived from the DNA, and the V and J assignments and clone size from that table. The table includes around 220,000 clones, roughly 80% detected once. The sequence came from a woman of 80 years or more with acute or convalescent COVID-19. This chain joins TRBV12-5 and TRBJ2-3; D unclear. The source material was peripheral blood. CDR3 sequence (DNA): TGTGCTAGTGGTTTGTACGGGAGCACAGATACGCAGTATTTT. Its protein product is CASGLYGSTDTQYF.